Sequencing of this T cell receptor (beta chain) was carried out in a study of OX40 agonist ivuxolimab in advanced cancers. The data were produced by immunoSEQ multiplex PCR, yet TCRdb's version contains in-frame clones alone and is incomplete. The sample yields tens of thousands of clones, about 91% seen once. This clone occurred once. The length of the CDR3 is 15 residues. Germline CDR1 SGHDN, CDR2 FVKESK. Trimming shortened V by 3 bases and J by 0 bases, and 11 bases separated the two germline ends. The sequence derives from an adult with an advanced solid tumor such as melanoma, head and neck, liver or kidney cancer. The rearrangement links TRBV14 to TRBJ1-2; TRBD1 might be the D (6 bases). Sequencing was performed on CD4+ or CD8+ T cells sorted from blood, taken in a trial of the OX40 agonist ivuxolimab. CDR3 residues: CASSQQGTANYGYTF. The CDR3, as DNA: TGTGCCAGCAGCCAGCAGGGGACGGCTAACTATGGCTACACCTTC.